One and the same sample provided the 25 T cell receptor beta chains below, sequenced in a study of cytomegalovirus exposure and HLA in healthy donors. This PCR relied on a set of 60 Vbeta primers and 13 Jbeta primers. Assay: immunoSEQ multiplex PCR; the TCRdb copy retains only in-frame clones and omits some. The sample lists 170,000 or so clones, 65% to 85% occurring once. The specimen sequenced was PBMCs. These receptor sequences come from a woman aged 50 to 60 in good health and CMV-seropositive.

The V and J genes are TRBV6-5 and TRBJ1-3; D gene uncertain. This CDR3 comprises 15 residues. Germline loops: CDR1 MNHEY, CDR2 SVGAGI. V lost 6 bases, J lost 0 bases, and 12 bases lay in between. In DNA, the CDR3 is TGTGCCAGCAGACGAGCCGCGGTCTCTGGAAACACCATATATTTT. Residues: CASRRAAVSGNTIYF.

The V gene is TRBV7-2, the J gene TRBJ1-1, with D possibly matching TRBD1 (6 bases). CDR1 is SGHTA and CDR2 is FQGNSA in the germline V gene. This CDR3 region has 15 residues. Trimming left V 4 bases short and J 3 bases short, with 15 bases between. The CDR3 nucleotides read TGTGCCAGCAGCTCCACTAACAGGGCATACACTGAAGCTTTCTTT. It codes for CASSSTNRAYTEAFF. Supplemented by reference TRBV7-2 and TRBJ1-1, the full variable domain reads GAGVSQSPSNKVTEKGKDVELRCDPISGHTALYWYRQSLGQGLEFLIYFQGNSAPDKSGLPSDRFSAERTGGSVSTLTIQRTQQEDSAVYLCASSSTNRAYTEAFFGQGTRLTVV.

J is TRBJ1-1 and V is TRBV29-1; perhaps TRBD1 as D (5 bases). From germline, CDR1 is SQVTM and CDR2 ANQGSEA. The CDR3 has 16 amino acids. The ends were cut back, 4 bases at V and 0 bases at J, with 18 bases in the middle. The CDR3 region is CSVAGFRQNMNTEAFF. The CDR3 DNA is TGCAGCGTTGCCGGTTTTCGACAGAACATGAACACTGAAGCTTTCTTT.

This chain connects TRBV5-1 to TRBJ1-1, with 9 bases that match TRBD1. J gave up 5 bases and V 5 bases, and 7 bases lay outside the gene matches. The CDR3 extends over 14 amino acids. The germline V gene has CDR1 SGHRS and CDR2 YFSETQ. The CDR3 region is CASRPRTGETEAFF. The CDR3 DNA reads as TGCGCCAGCAGACCCCGGACAGGGGAAACTGAAGCTTTCTTT.

The gene calls are TRBV5-1 and TRBJ1-1, with 7 bases fitting TRBD1. CDR1 SGHRS and CDR2 YFSETQ come from the germline V gene. V trimming: 4 bases; J trimming: 5 bases; junction bases outside the gene matches: 14. The CDR3 totals 16 residues. The DNA for the CDR3 is TGCGCCAGCAGCAAAAAGACAGGGTATTCGGAAACTGAAGCTTTCTTT. Translated, it gives CASSKKTGYSETEAFF.

This clone was counted between two and nine times. The V and J genes are TRBV21-1 and TRBJ2-7; the table's TRBD1 call for D was not verified on the DNA. TRBV21-1 is flagged as a pseudogene. The CDR3 length is 14 residues. CDR3 region: CASTQDRGRYEQYF. The CDR3 DNA follows: TGTGCCAGCACCCAGGACAGGGGGCGGTACGAGCAGTACTTC.

The chain couples TRBV19 to TRBJ1-2; D may be TRBD1 (5 bases). Per the germline V gene, CDR1 is LNHDA and CDR2 is SQIVND (reference sequence). The CDR3 length is 16 residues. Trimming shortened V by 3 bases and J by 4 bases, and 18 bases separated the two germline ends. CDR3 sequence (DNA): TGTGCCAGTAGTATTCGAAACCCAGGGAGGACCTATGGCTACACCTTC. Translating gives CASSIRNPGRTYGYTF.

This chain links TRBV7-3 with TRBJ2-3; 7 nucleotides align to TRBD2. The CDR3 consists of 14 residues. The ends lost 7 bases at V and 4 bases at J; junction bases unmatched: 8. Looked up from germline, CDR1 is SGHTA and CDR2 is FQGTGA. The CDR3 nucleotides are TGTGCCAGCAAAACGGGAGGTACGGCAGATACGCAGTATTTT. Protein sequence: CASKTGGTADTQYF.

In DNA, the CDR3 is TGCGCCAGCAGCGAGAGGGACAGGGACTACGAGCAGTACTTC. Amino acids: CASSERDRDYEQYF. This rearrangement joins TRBV4-1 to TRBJ2-7, with TRBD1 matching 9 bases. Germline assignment: CDR1 MGHRA and CDR2 YSYEKL. V dropped 5 bases and J dropped 3; count of bases not matched to a gene: 5. This CDR3 is 14 amino acids long.

This chain connects TRBV5-6 to TRBJ1-1, with a tentative D call TRBD1 (5 bases). The CDR3 spans 19 residues. In germline, CDR1 is SGHDT, CDR2 YYEEEE. V shed 2 bases and J shed 3 bases, with 26 bases lying between them. For the CDR3, the DNA is TGTGCCAGCAGCTTTCCTGGGGCAGAGCGGAGGGATGGCGACACTGAAGCTTTCTTT. Amino acid sequence: CASSFPGAERRDGDTEAFF.

The chain links TRBV27 to TRBJ1-1; possible D gene TRBD1, 5 bases. V was pared by 3 bases and J by 8 bases, with 16 bases between. CDR1 and CDR2 (germline): MNHEY, SMNVEV (reference sequence). The CDR3 has 14 amino acids. CDR3 in amino acids: CASSFSGGRREAFF. Here the CDR3 DNA reads TGTGCCAGCAGTTTTTCCGGGGGACGTCGGGAAGCTTTCTTT.

The V and J genes are TRBV7-2 and TRBJ1-5; 7 positions agree with TRBD1. Germline CDR1 and CDR2: SGHTA and FQGNSA. The CDR3 is made up of 15 amino acids. Germline trimming cut 3 bases from V and 7 bases from J; bases unmatched to any gene: 9. CDR3 amino acids: CASSFGQALRQPQHF. The CDR3 DNA reads TGTGCCAGCAGCTTTGGACAGGCCCTGAGACAGCCCCAGCATTTT.

The J gene is TRBJ2-1, the V gene TRBV10-1, with TRBD2 matching 7 bases. From germline, CDR1 is WNHNN and CDR2 SYGVQD (reference sequence). There are 17 residues in the CDR3. Unmatched junction bases numbered 5, after V lost 0 bases and J lost 0 bases. The chain's CDR3 is CASSESLTSSSYNEQFF. The DNA for the CDR3 is TGCGCCAGCAGTGAGTCCCTGACTAGCAGCTCCTACAATGAGCAGTTCTTC.

The rearrangement links TRBV9 to TRBJ2-7; 10 bases are shared with TRBD2. Germline loops: CDR1 SGDLS, CDR2 YYNGEE. The ends lost 3 bases at V and 3 bases at J; junction bases unmatched: 6. The CDR3 consists of 15 residues. CDR3 sequence: CASSESSGSSYEQYF. The CDR3 DNA is TGTGCCAGCAGCGAGTCTAGCGGGAGTAGCTACGAGCAGTACTTC.

The CDR3 DNA reads as TGTGCCAGTAGTCAGACTTCACAGGCTGGGGCCAACGTCCTGACTTTC. It yields the protein CASSQTSQAGANVLTF. The chain uses TRBV19 and TRBJ2-6, with TRBD1 as a possible D gene (5 bases). The CDR3 length is 16 residues. Germline CDR1 and CDR2: LNHDA and SQIVND (reference sequence). V was pared by 5 bases and J by 2 bases, with 13 bases between.

The rearrangement joins TRBV4-3 to TRBJ1-1; D gene uncertain. Germline V CDR1 and CDR2: LGHNA, YSLEER. CDR3 length: 13 residues. V gave up 0 bases and J gave up 5 bases, with 7 bases separating them. The chain's CDR3 is CASSQEAQTEAFF. In DNA, the CDR3 is TGCGCCAGCAGCCAAGAAGCGCAGACTGAAGCTTTCTTT.

The chain couples TRBV27 to TRBJ1-2, with TRBD1 as a possible D gene (6 bases). V lost 6 bases to trimming and J lost 8 bases, with 19 bases between them. The CDR3 is 14 amino acids. Germline CDR1 and CDR2: MNHEY and SMNVEV (reference sequence). CDR3 nucleotide sequence: TGTGCCAGCAGCTCACTCGGGGGGGCGTCGGGCTACACCTTC. It is translated as CASSSLGGASGYTF.

The V gene is TRBV30, the J gene TRBJ1-2; a weak D match, TRBD1 (5 bases). Germline lookup yields CDR1 GTSNPN and CDR2 SVGIG (reference sequence). Deletions cut 5 bases from V and 2 bases from J, with 12 bases between. The CDR3 runs 13 residues. This CDR3 reads CAWVARANYGYTF. CDR3 bases: TGTGCCTGGGTTGCCAGGGCCAACTATGGCTACACCTTC.

The chain carries TRBV4-3 and TRBJ2-3, with D tentatively TRBD2 (6 bases). CDR3 length: 15 residues. Germline CDR1 is LGHNA and CDR2 is YSLEER. The V gene lost 1 base and the J gene lost 1 base, with 9 bases spanning the gap. CDR3 coding DNA: TGCGCCAGCAGCCAAGGGGAGGAGGGCACAGATACGCAGTATTTT. Protein: CASSQGEEGTDTQYF.

The V call is TRBV19, the J call TRBJ2-7; D may be TRBD2 (5 bases). Germline CDR1 is LNHDA and CDR2 is SQIVND (reference sequence). The CDR3 has 13 residues. V lost 8 bases to trimming and J lost 2 bases, with 13 bases between them. The chain's CDR3 is CASGRVYPYEQYF. The CDR3 DNA follows: TGTGCCAGTGGGCGGGTCTACCCCTACGAGCAGTACTTC.

The CDR3: CASSLGGAQHF. The CDR3, as DNA: TGTGCCAGTAGTCTGGGGGGGGCCCAGCATTTT. This chain links TRBV19 with TRBJ1-5; the D gene is possibly TRBD1 (5 bases). V gave up 5 bases and J gave up 11 bases, with 10 bases separating them. CDR3 size: 11 residues. Germline lookup yields CDR1 LNHDA and CDR2 SQIVND (reference sequence).

This chain connects TRBV5-4 to TRBJ2-7; D is perhaps TRBD1 (5 bases). Per the germline V gene, CDR1 is SGHNT and CDR2 is YYREEE (reference sequence). This CDR3 has 17 amino acids. V was cut by 4 bases and J by 6 bases, with 26 bases left in between. The CDR3 loop reads CASSRVPGGAGKSEQYF. The DNA for the CDR3 is TGTGCCAGCAGCCGGGTCCCGGGTGGGGCAGGGAAGAGCGAGCAGTACTTC. Drawing the rest from reference TRBV5-4 and TRBJ2-7, the complete variable domain is ETGVTQSPTHLIKTRGQQVTLRCSSQSGHNTVSWYQQALGQGPQFIFQYYREEENGRGNFPPRFSGLQFPNYSSELNVNALELDDSALYLCASSRVPGGAGKSEQYFGPGTRLTVT.

The V call is TRBV7-9, the J call TRBJ1-2; 7 bases are shared with TRBD1. This CDR3 region has 18 residues. V lost 3 bases to trimming and J lost 4 bases; unmatched junction nucleotides: 17. Germline V gene lookup returns CDR1 SEHNR and CDR2 FQNEAQ (reference sequence). The CDR3 nucleotides are TGTGCCAGCAGCTTGGGCAGGGGGATCCTATATGGATCCTATGGCTACACCTTC. It yields the protein CASSLGRGILYGSYGYTF.

The rearrangement joins TRBV20-1 to TRBJ2-7; D unresolved. The V gene's germline CDR1 is DFQATT and CDR2 SNEGSKA (reference sequence). V dropped 4 bases and J dropped 3 bases, with 4 bases sitting between them. CDR3 size: 10 residues. CDR3 protein: CSATLYEQYF. CDR3 in DNA: TGCAGTGCTACTCTCTACGAGCAGTACTTC.

The rearrangement uses TRBV4-2 and TRBJ2-7, with 8 bases aligning to TRBD2. V shed 0 bases and J 1 base; nucleotides not matched to a gene: 11. Germline CDR1 and CDR2: LGHNA and YNFKEQ. This CDR3 comprises 18 residues. In nucleotides, the CDR3 is TGTGCCAGCAGCCAAGATAGAAGCGGGAGAAGGGTTTCCTACGAGCAGTACTTC. Translating gives CASSQDRSGRRVSYEQYF.